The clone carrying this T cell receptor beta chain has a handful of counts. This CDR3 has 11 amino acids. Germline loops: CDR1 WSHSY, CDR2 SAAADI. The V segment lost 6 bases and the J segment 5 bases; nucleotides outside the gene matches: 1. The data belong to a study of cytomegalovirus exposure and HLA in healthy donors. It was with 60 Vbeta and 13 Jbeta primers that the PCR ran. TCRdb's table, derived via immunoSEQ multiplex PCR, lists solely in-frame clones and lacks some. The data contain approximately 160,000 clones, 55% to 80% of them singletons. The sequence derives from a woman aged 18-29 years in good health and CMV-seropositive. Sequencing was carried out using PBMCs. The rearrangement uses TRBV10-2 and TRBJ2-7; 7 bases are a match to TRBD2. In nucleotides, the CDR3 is TGCGCCAGCAGAACTAGCGACGAGCAGTACTTC. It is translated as CASRTSDEQYF.